Listed below are T cell receptor beta chains from one sample, sequenced in a study of metastatic and nonmetastatic thyroid tumors. Using MiXCR, TCRdb re-called clones from the PCR reads. The table lists about 38,000 clones, 25% to 30% of them singletons. Input material: blood. The receptors were gathered from a female donor with papillary thyroid cancer or a benign thyroid nodule (not recorded which). Some clones in this sample may be carry-over from other donors' samples. CDR3s include the opening cysteine and the closing phenylalanine or tryptophan.

v_gene	j_gene	CDR3aa
TRBV2	TRBJ2-1	CASTPPTTPNEQFF
TRBV27	TRBJ2-2	CASSQPLGGPRTGELFF
TRBV7-2	TRBJ1-1	CASSLGGQGTEAFF
TRBV6-1	TRBJ2-3	CATPVGASGATDTQYF
TRBV2	TRBJ1-4	CASSDGQTTNEKLFF
TRBV5-1	TRBJ1-1	CASSLLQGETEAFF
TRBV5-1	TRBJ2-1	CASSLVSVYNEQFF
TRBV7-2	TRBJ1-2	CASRTQTDRGGYTF
TRBV5-1	TRBJ1-2	CASSLGTEVGGYTF
TRBV27	TRBJ2-1	CASRRLAGVDNEQFF
TRBV20-1	TRBJ2-1	CSARELARSYNEQFF
TRBV5-1	TRBJ2-3	CASSLEGSVDTQYF
TRBV12-3/TRBV12-4	TRBJ2-5	CASSRTEKETQYF
TRBV3-1	TRBJ2-7	CASSQDTAATVYEQYF
TRBV6-1	TRBJ2-7	CASSARTSGYEQYF
TRBV6-5	TRBJ1-2	CASSYRAASYGYTF
TRBV20-1	TRBJ2-5	CSARDSGGRAGLGETQYF
TRBV12-3/TRBV12-4	TRBJ1-2	CASSYASNYGYTF
TRBV7-2	TRBJ1-2	CASSSSTGSSYGYTF
TRBV7-3	TRBJ2-7	CASSVAGTGFTEQYF
TRBV6-1	TRBJ2-5	CASSEGWGSFQETQYF
TRBV10-3	TRBJ2-3	CAISDSRSTDTQYF
TRBV27	TRBJ2-1	CASSSGGQSNEQFF
TRBV28	TRBJ2-3	CASSPGQGRDTQYF
TRBV4-2	TRBJ1-4	CASSQDIGTGSEKLFF
TRBV2	TRBJ1-6	CASSSSSYNSPLHF
TRBV11-2	TRBJ1-3	CASSLSPPGAGNTIYF
TRBV12-3/TRBV12-4	TRBJ2-2	CASSPAGRELFF
TRBV4-2	TRBJ2-7	CASSQETAEASGVYEQYF
TRBV28	TRBJ2-7	CASSFEGFEQYF
TRBV19	TRBJ2-3	CATSGQGADTQYF
TRBV2	TRBJ2-2	CASIGQGACGELFF
TRBV29-1	TRBJ1-2	CSVELREEEGYTF
TRBV7-9	TRBJ2-7	CASQRAAGGYEQYF
TRBV20-1	TRBJ2-7	CSATIPGQGVYEQYF
TRBV20-1	TRBJ1-2	CSARSGGPGGYTF
TRBV19	TRBJ1-1	CASSRATGNTEAFF
TRBV6-2/TRBV6-3	TRBJ2-7	CASSQQVYEQHF
TRBV11-2	TRBJ1-4	CASSPWKGTNEKLFF
TRBV28	TRBJ2-5	CASSWGAGSPQYF